This paragraph reports one T cell receptor beta chain. As yet, its antigen is unknown. The sample originates from a study of shared clonotypes between healthy human individuals. Findings and caveats of the study: It was expected that sequencing depth would affect clonotype sharing among donors.

Using immunoSEQ multiplex PCR, the repertoire was profiled, and TCRdb retains in-frame clones only, with some absent. Of approximately 500,000 clones detected, more than 75% appear once; the ten largest clones hold 12%. Sequenced material: PBMCs. This clonotype was sampled from a woman aged 40 to 50 in good health. Some clones in this sample may be carry-over from other donors' samples.

CDR3: CASSTRGQGDEQYF. The CDR3, as DNA: TGTGCCAGCAGCACTCGGGGACAGGGCGACGAGCAGTACTTC. This chain links TRBV9 with TRBJ2-7, with 9 bases fitting TRBD1. V lost 4 bases to trimming and J lost 5 bases; unmatched junction nucleotides: 7. Germline lookup yields CDR1 SGDLS and CDR2 YYNGEE. CDR3 size: 14 residues. The full variable domain, rest sourced from reference TRBV9 and TRBJ2-7, is DSGVTQTPKHLITATGQRVTLRCSPRSGDLSVYWYQQSLDQGLQFLIQYYNGEERAKGNILERFSAQQFPDLHSELNLSSLELGDSALYFCASSTRGQGDEQYFGPGTRLTVT.